Sequencing of this TCR beta chain was carried out in a study of CD8 T cells in ankylosing spondylitis. Using quantitative 5'-RACE with molecular barcodes, the authors made TCR beta libraries. A single record per CDR3 protein comes from TCRdb applying MiXCR to the 5' RACE reads. The data contain 800,000 to 900,000 distinct CDR3 sequences, approximately 12% of them singletons. The CDR3 contains 14 residues. Per the germline V gene, CDR1 is DFQATT and CDR2 is SNEGSKA (reference sequence). V was clipped by 2 bases and J by 9 bases; unmatched bases: 6. This clonotype has ten or more counts. The target antigen is unknown. Study-level findings and limits: Made up of under ten highly homologous variants, a TCR beta motif appeared characteristic of ankylosing spondylitis blood. Researchers reportedly found disease-linked clones significantly enriched in matched ankylosing spondylitis synovial fluid.

The material sequenced was blood, either unsorted or a sorted T cell fraction (not recorded which). The chain uses TRBV20-1 and TRBJ2-1; 11 bases match TRBD2. The receptor comes from a male donor with ankylosing spondylitis. CDR3: CSARIAGGFGEQFF. CDR3 DNA: TGCAGTGCTAGAATAGCGGGAGGGTTCGGTGAGCAGTTCTTC.